The clone carrying this T cell receptor beta chain was seen only once. Its antigen remains unidentified. Germline values: CDR1 SQVTM, CDR2 ANQGSEA. With 4 bases removed from V and 4 bases from J, the gap between germline ends came to 17 bases. This CDR3 comprises 15 residues. The data derive from a study of breast tumors, draining lymph nodes, adjacent tissues. Study conclusions and caveats: Tumor and nontumor repertoires were significantly more similar in luminal-like than in basal-like breast cancer. Tumors had less TCR diversity than lymph nodes, more than nontumor tissue. Most tumor T cells seemingly derive from lymph node, then expand in tumor.

From the multiplex PCR reads, TCRdb called clonotypes with MiXCR, one entry per CDR3 protein. This table has 60,000 to 70,000 distinct CDR3 sequences, 57% appearing once. Specimen: breast tumor tissue. The clonotype comes from a female donor with breast cancer. Some clones in this sample may be carry-over from other donors' samples. The chain links TRBV29-1 to TRBJ2-1; D possibly uses TRBD1 or TRBD2 (5 bases each). CDR3 region: CSVVYYLGEYNEQFF. DNA for the CDR3: TGCAGCGTTGTTTACTACTTAGGGGAGTACAATGAGCAGTTCTTC.